This entry features one T cell receptor (beta chain) sequence. Generated by immunoSEQ multiplex PCR, the TCRdb table keeps only in-frame clones and is missing some. The data hold about 74,000 clones, with 75% to 90% observed a single time. The data were obtained in a study of T cell clones after liver transplantation. CDR3 size: 14 residues. V lost 6 bases to trimming and J lost 6 bases, with 15 bases between them. The germline gives CDR1 WNHNN, CDR2 SYGVQD (reference sequence). The starting material was CD4+ T cells from blood, obtained before liver transplant. This clonotype was sampled from a human donor who received a liver transplant. The chain combines TRBV10-1 with TRBJ2-1, with D possibly matching TRBD1 (6 bases). CDR3 DNA sequence: TGCGCCAGCAGCCGAGGGGGTTCTCGCAATGAGCAGTTCTTC. Its translation: CASSRGGSRNEQFF.